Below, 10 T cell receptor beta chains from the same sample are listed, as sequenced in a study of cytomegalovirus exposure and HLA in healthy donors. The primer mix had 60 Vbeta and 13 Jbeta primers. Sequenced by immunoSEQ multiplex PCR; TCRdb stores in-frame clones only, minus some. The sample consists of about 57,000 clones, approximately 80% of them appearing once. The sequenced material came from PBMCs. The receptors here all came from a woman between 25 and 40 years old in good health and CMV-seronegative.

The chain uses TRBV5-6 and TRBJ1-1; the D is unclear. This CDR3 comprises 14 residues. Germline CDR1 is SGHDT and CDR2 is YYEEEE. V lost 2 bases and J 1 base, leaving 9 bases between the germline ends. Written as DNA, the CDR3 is TGTGCCAGCAGCTTCAGGTTGAGGAACACTGAAGCTTTCTTT. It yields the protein CASSFRLRNTEAFF.

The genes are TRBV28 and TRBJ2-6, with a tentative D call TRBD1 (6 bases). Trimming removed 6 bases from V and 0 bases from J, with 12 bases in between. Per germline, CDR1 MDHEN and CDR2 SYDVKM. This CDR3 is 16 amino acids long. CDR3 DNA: TGTGCCAGCAGGCCCCAGGGGCCCTCTGGGGCCAACGTCCTGACTTTC. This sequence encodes CASRPQGPSGANVLTF.

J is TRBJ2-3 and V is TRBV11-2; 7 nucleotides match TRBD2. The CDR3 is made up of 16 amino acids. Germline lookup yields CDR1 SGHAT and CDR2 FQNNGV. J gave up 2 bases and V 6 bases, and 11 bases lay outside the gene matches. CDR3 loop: CASSPKRGQLTDTQYF. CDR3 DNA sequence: TGTGCCAGCAGTCCAAAGCGGGGTCAACTCACAGATACGCAGTATTTT.

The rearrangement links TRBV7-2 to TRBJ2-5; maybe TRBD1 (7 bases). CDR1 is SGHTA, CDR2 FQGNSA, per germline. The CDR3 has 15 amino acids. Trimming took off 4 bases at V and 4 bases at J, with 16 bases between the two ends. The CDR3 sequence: CASSSQAQGGETQYF. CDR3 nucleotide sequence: TGTGCCAGCAGCTCCCAGGCCCAGGGGGGAGAGACCCAGTACTTC.

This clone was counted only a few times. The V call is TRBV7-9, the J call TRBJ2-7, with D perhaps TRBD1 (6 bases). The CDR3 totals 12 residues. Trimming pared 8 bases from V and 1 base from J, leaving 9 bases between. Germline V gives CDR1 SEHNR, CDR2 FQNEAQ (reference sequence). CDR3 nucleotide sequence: TGTGCCAGCGGTACAGGGTCCTACGAGCAGTACGTC. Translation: CASGTGSYEQYV.

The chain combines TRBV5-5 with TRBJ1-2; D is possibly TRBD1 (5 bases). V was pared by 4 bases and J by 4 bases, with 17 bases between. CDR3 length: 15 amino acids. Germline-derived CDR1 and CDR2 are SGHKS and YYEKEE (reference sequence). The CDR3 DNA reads TGTGCCAGCAGCACCTTTACTCAGGGTAGCTATGGCTACACCTTC. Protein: CASSTFTQGSYGYTF.

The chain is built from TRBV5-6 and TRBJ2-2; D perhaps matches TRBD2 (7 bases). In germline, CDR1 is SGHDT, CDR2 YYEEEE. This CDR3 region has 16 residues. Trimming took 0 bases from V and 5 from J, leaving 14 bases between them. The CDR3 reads CASSLEGGARTGELFF. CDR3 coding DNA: TGTGCCAGCAGCTTGGAGGGGGGGGCGCGGACCGGGGAGCTGTTTTTT.

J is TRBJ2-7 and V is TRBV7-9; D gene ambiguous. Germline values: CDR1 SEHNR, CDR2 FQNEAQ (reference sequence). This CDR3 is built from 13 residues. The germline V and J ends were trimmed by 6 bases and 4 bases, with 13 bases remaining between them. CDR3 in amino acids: CASSEQSSYEQYV. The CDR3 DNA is TGTGCCAGCAGTGAACAGTCATCTTACGAGCAGTACGTC.

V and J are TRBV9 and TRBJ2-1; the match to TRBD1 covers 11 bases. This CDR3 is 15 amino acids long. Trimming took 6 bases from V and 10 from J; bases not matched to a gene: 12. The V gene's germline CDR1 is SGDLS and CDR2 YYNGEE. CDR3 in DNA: TGTGCCAGCATGCCCGTGGACAGGGGGCTCGGAGAGCAGTTCTTC. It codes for CASMPVDRGLGEQFF.

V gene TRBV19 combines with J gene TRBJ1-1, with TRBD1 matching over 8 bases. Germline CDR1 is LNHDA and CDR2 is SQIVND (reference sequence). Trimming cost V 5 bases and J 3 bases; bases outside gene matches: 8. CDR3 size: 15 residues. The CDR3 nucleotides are TGTGCCAGTAGTTTCTTGACAGGGGTGGACACTGAAGCTTTCTTT. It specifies CASSFLTGVDTEAFF.